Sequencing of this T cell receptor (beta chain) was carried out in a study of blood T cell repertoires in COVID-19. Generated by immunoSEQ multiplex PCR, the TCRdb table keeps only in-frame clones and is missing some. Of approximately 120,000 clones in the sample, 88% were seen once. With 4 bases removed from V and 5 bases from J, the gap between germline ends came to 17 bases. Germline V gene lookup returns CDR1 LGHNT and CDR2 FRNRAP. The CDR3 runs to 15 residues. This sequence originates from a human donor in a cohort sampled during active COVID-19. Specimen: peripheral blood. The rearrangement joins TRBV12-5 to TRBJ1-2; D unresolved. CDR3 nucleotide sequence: TGTGCTAGTGGTTCCTCCCCCGGACTCCTTTATGGCTACACCTTC. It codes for CASGSSPGLLYGYTF.